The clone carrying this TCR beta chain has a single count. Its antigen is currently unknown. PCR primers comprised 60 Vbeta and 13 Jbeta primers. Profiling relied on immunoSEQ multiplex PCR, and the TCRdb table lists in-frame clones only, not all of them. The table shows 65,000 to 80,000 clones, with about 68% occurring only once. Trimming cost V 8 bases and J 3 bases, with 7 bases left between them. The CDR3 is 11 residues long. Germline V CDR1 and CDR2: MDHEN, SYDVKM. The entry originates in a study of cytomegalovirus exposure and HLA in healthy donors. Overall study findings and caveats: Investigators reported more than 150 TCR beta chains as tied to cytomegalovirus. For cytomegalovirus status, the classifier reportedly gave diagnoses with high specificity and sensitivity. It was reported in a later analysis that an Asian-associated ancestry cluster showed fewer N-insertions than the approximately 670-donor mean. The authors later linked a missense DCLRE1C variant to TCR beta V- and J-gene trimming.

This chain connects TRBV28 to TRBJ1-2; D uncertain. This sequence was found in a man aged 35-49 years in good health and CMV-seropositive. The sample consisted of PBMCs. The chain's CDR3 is CASGVDYGYTF. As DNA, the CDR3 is TGTGCCAGCGGAGTTGACTATGGCTACACCTTC.